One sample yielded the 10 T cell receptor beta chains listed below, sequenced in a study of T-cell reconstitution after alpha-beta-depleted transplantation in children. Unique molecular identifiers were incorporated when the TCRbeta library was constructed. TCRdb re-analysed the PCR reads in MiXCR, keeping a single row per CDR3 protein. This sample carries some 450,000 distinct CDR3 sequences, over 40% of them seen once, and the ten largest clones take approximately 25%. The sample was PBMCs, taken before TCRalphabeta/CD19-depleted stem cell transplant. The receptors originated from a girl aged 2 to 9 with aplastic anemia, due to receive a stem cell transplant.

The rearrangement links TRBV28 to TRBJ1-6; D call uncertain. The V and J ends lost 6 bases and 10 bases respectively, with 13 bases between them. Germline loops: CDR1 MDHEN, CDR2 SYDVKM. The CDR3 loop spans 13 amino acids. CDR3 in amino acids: CASRPRTGSPLHF. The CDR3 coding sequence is TGTGCCAGCAGACCTCGGACTGGATCACCCCTCCACTTT.

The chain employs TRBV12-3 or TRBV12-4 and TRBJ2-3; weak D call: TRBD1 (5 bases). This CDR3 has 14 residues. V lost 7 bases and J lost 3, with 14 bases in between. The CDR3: CASTPRVGTDTQYF. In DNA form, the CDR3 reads TGTGCCAGCACGCCCAGGGTGGGGACAGATACGCAGTATTTT.

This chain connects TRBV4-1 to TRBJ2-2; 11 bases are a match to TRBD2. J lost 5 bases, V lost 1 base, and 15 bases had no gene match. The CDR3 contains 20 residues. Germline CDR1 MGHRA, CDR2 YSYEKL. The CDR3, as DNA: TGCGCCAGCAGCCAAGTACCACGGCTAGCGGGAGGTGAGGGGACCGGGGAGCTGTTTTTT. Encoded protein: CASSQVPRLAGGEGTGELFF.

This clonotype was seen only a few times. CDR3 sequence reads: CATSRDPGGNSPLHF. The CDR3, as DNA: TGTGCCACCAGCAGAGATCCCGGGGGTAATTCACCCCTCCACTTT. This chain uses TRBV15 with TRBJ1-6; TRBD1 is a possible D gene (5 bases). Germline V lookup: CDR1 LNHNV, CDR2 YYDKDF (reference sequence). Trimming cost V 0 bases and J 6 bases, with 9 bases left between them. CDR3 length: 15 amino acids.

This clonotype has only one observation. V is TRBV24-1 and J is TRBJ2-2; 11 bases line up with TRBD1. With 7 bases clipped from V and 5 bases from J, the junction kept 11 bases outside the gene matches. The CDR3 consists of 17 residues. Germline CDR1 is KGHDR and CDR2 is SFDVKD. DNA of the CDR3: TGTGCCACCAGCGGTCTTACCGGGGACAGGGGGACCGGGGAGCTGTTTTTT. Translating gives CATSGLTGDRGTGELFF.

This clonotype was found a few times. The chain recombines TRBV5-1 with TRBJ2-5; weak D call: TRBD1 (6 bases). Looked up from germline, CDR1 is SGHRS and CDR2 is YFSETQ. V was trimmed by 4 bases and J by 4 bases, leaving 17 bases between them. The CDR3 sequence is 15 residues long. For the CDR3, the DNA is TGCGCCAGCAGCACCGGTGACAGGATATCAGAGACCCAGTACTTC. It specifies CASSTGDRISETQYF.

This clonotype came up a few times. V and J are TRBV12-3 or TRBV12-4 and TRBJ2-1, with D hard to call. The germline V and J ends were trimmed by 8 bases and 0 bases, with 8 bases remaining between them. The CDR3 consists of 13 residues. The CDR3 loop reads CASPLSSYNEQFF. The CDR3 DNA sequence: TGTGCCAGCCCGTTGAGCTCCTACAATGAGCAGTTCTTC.

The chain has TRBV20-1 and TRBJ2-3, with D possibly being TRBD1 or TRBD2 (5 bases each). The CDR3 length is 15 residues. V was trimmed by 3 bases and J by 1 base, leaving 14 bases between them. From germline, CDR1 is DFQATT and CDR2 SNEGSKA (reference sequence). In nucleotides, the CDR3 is TGCAGTGCTAGTCTTGGGGGAGTTGGCACAGATACGCAGTATTTT. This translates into CSASLGGVGTDTQYF.

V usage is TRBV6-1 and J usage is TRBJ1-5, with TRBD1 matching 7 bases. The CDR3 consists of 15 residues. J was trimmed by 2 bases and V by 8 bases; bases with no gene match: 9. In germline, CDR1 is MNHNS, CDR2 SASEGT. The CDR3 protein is CASGPTGLGNQPQHF. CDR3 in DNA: TGTGCCAGCGGACCGACAGGGTTGGGCAATCAGCCCCAGCATTTT.

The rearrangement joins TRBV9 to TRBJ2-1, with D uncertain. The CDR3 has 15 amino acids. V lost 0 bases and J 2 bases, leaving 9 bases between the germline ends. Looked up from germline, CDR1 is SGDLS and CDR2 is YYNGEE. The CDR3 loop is CASSVDRQAYNEQFF. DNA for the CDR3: TGTGCCAGCAGCGTAGATCGGCAGGCCTACAATGAGCAGTTCTTC.